The 18 T cell receptor beta chains in this list originate from one sample, sequenced in a study of blood T cell repertoires in COVID-19. Clones were sequenced by immunoSEQ multiplex PCR, and TCRdb holds only the in-frame ones, with some missing. In the table there are more than 60,000 clones, 90% of which are singletons. The sample taken for sequencing was peripheral blood. Receptors were obtained from a human donor in a cohort sampled during active COVID-19.

The chain employs TRBV4-1 and TRBJ2-1; 7 nucleotides agree with TRBD1. With V trimmed by 0 bases and J by 1 base, 6 bases remained unmatched. Germline CDR1 MGHRA, CDR2 YSYEKL. This CDR3 contains 17 residues. This chain's CDR3 is CASSQDLATGSYNEQFF. In DNA form, the CDR3 reads TGCGCCAGCAGCCAAGATCTCGCGACAGGGTCCTACAATGAGCAGTTCTTC.

The V call is TRBV5-1, the J call TRBJ2-5; 9 bases map to TRBD2. The length of the CDR3 is 15 residues. The germline gives CDR1 SGHRS, CDR2 YFSETQ. The V and J ends lost 0 bases and 5 bases, in that order; junction bases with no gene match: 5. CDR3 in DNA: TGCGCCAGCAGCTTGGCGCTAGCGGGGCAGGAGACCCAGTACTTC. Amino acids: CASSLALAGQETQYF.

V is TRBV7-8 and J is TRBJ1-6; TRBD1 might be the D (6 bases). Germline lookup yields CDR1 SGHVS and CDR2 FQNEAQ. There are 14 residues in the CDR3. V lost 4 bases and J 7 bases, leaving 11 bases between the germline ends. The chain's CDR3 is CASSSHRENSPLHF. DNA for the CDR3: TGTGCCAGCAGCTCCCACAGGGAGAATTCACCCCTCCACTTT.

The genes are TRBV2 and TRBJ2-5, with TRBD1 matching 11 bases. This CDR3 spans 16 amino acids. Germline trimming cut 6 bases from V and 1 base from J; bases unmatched to any gene: 7. CDR1 SNHLY and CDR2 FYNNEI come from the germline V gene. The CDR3 sequence is CASRKGTGGTQETQYF. The CDR3 nucleotides read TGTGCCAGCAGAAAGGGGACAGGGGGAACCCAAGAGACCCAGTACTTC.

The chain combines TRBV3-1 (or the pseudogene TRBV3-2) with TRBJ2-7, with TRBD2 identical over 9 bases. The CDR3 contains 15 residues. V dropped 5 bases and J dropped 6; count of bases not matched to a gene: 11. Germline assignment: CDR1 LGHDT and CDR2 YNNKEL (reference sequence). CDR3 nucleotides: TGTGCCAGCAGCTCAAGCTCGGGACTAGCTTCCGAGCAGTACTTC. Its translation: CASSSSSGLASEQYF.

Details on this clone: This same CDR3 is encoded by further DNA sequences in the sample. This chain uses TRBV12-3 or TRBV12-4 with TRBJ1-2; maybe TRBD1 (5 bases). Trimming pared 2 bases from V and 4 bases from J, leaving 5 bases between. The CDR3 spans 12 residues. The CDR3 spells CASSLQGYGYTF. The DNA for the CDR3 is TGTGCCAGCAGTTTACAGGGCTATGGCTACACCTTC.

The rearrangement joins TRBV10-3 to TRBJ2-1; 8 bases align to TRBD1. The V gene end was trimmed by 0 bases and the J gene end by 4 bases; junction bases not matched to a gene: 5. The CDR3 loop spans 16 amino acids. From germline, CDR1 is ENHRY and CDR2 SYGVKD. The CDR3 region has the DNA TGTGCCATCAGTGAGTCCTGGACAGGGCTTTACAATGAGCAGTTCTTC. It translates to CAISESWTGLYNEQFF.

V and J are TRBV7-2 and TRBJ2-4; the D gene is possibly TRBD1 (5 bases). Germline CDR1 is SGHTA and CDR2 is FQGNSA. This CDR3 has 19 amino acids. Trimming removed 5 bases at V and 0 bases at J, with 23 bases between. CDR3 sequence reads: CASSPRPSQAPVAKNIQYF. CDR3 DNA: TGTGCCAGCAGCCCTCGACCCTCACAGGCGCCCGTAGCCAAAAACATTCAGTACTTC.

The V and J genes are TRBV4-1 and TRBJ2-1; perhaps TRBD2 as D (5 bases). This CDR3 comprises 14 residues. Trimming pared 2 bases from V and 3 bases from J, leaving 8 bases between. Germline values: CDR1 MGHRA, CDR2 YSYEKL. The CDR3 DNA reads as TGCGCCAGCAGCCAACCCACTAGCTACAATGAGCAGTTCTTC. It codes for CASSQPTSYNEQFF.

The rearrangement links TRBV7-2 to TRBJ2-2; D may be TRBD2 (6 bases). This CDR3 region has 14 residues. V lost 6 bases and J 4 bases, leaving 12 bases between the germline ends. Germline V gene lookup returns CDR1 SGHTA and CDR2 FQGNSA. The CDR3 DNA follows: TGTGCCAGCAGAGCGGGCCAATCCACCGGGGAGCTGTTTTTT. Protein product: CASRAGQSTGELFF.

The chain links TRBV25-1 to TRBJ2-5; TRBD2 is a possible D gene (6 bases). The ends were cut back, 4 bases at V and 4 bases at J, with 19 bases in the middle. The CDR3 sequence is 16 residues long. In germline, CDR1 is MGHDK, CDR2 SYGVNS. The CDR3 nucleotides read TGTGCCAGCAGTGGGTCCGGACTACCTAAGGGAGAGACCCAGTACTTC. The encoded protein is CASSGSGLPKGETQYF.

The J gene is TRBJ1-1, the V gene TRBV19; D is unresolved. V was trimmed by 3 bases and J by 3 bases, leaving 8 bases between them. The CDR3 length is 13 residues. The germline gives CDR1 LNHDA, CDR2 SQIVND (reference sequence). This chain's CDR3 is CASSIQVDTEAFF. CDR3 DNA: TGTGCCAGTAGTATCCAGGTGGACACTGAAGCTTTCTTT.

The chain uses TRBV7-2 and TRBJ2-1; D may be TRBD1 (5 bases). Trimming removed 1 base at V and 0 bases at J, with 13 bases between. There are 17 residues in the CDR3. From germline, CDR1 is SGHTA and CDR2 FQGNSA. The DNA for the CDR3 is TGTGCCAGCAGCTTAGTTGGGGCTGATAGCTCCTACAATGAGCAGTTCTTC. Its protein product is CASSLVGADSSYNEQFF.

V and J are TRBV9 and TRBJ1-6; a possible D gene is TRBD1 (5 bases). The germline V gene has CDR1 SGDLS and CDR2 YYNGEE. Trimming shortened V by 4 bases and J by 7 bases, and 12 bases separated the two germline ends. This CDR3 has 14 amino acids. The DNA for the CDR3 is TGTGCCAGCAGCTTGACCGGGGGGAATTCACCCCTCCACTTT. Protein: CASSLTGGNSPLHF.

V is TRBV5-1 and J is TRBJ1-1, with 7 bases fitting TRBD1. This CDR3 spans 14 amino acids. Germline-derived CDR1 and CDR2 are SGHRS and YFSETQ. V gave up 5 bases and J gave up 1 base; unmatched junction bases: 5. CDR3 DNA: TGCGCCAGCAGTAGGGGACAGCCGAACACTGAAGCTTTCTTT. Amino acid sequence: CASSRGQPNTEAFF.

This chain uses TRBV7-2 with TRBJ2-1; 9 nucleotides line up with TRBD2. CDR3 length: 15 amino acids. The ends lost 2 bases at V and 5 bases at J; junction bases unmatched: 4. Germline V gene data show CDR1 as SGHTA and CDR2 as FQGNSA. The CDR3 sequence is CASSLSSGTNNEQFF. The DNA for the CDR3 is TGTGCCAGCAGCTTATCTAGCGGGACCAACAATGAGCAGTTCTTC. Filled out from reference TRBV7-2 and TRBJ2-1, the complete variable domain reads GAGVSQSPSNKVTEKGKDVELRCDPISGHTALYWYRQSLGQGLEFLIYFQGNSAPDKSGLPSDRFSAERTGGSVSTLTIQRTQQEDSAVYLCASSLSSGTNNEQFFGPGTRLTVL.

V usage is TRBV3-1 (or the pseudogene TRBV3-2) and J usage is TRBJ2-7, with 7 bases matching TRBD2. Germline V gene data show CDR1 as LGHDT and CDR2 as YNNKEL (reference sequence). The CDR3 spans 14 residues. V lost 2 bases, J lost 3 bases, and 4 bases stayed unmatched. CDR3 in amino acids: CASSQTSVDYEQYF. CDR3 in DNA: TGTGCCAGCAGCCAAACTAGCGTCGACTACGAGCAGTACTTC.

The chain combines TRBV3-1 (or the pseudogene TRBV3-2) with TRBJ1-6, with 8 bases matching TRBD1. Unmatched junction bases numbered 8, after V lost 2 bases and J lost 5 bases. Germline CDR1 LGHDT, CDR2 YNNKEL (reference sequence). The CDR3 is 17 amino acids. CDR3 coding DNA: TGTGCCAGCAGCCAATTGGGACAGGATGAAAATAATTCACCCCTCCACTTT. Protein sequence: CASSQLGQDENNSPLHF.